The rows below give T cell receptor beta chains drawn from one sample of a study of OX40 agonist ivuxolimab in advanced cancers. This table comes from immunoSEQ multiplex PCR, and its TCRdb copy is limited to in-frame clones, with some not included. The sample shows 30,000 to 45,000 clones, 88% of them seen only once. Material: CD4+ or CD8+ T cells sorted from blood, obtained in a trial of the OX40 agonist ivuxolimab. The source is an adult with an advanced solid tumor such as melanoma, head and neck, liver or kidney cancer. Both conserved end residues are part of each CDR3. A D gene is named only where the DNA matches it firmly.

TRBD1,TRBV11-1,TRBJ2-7,TGTGCCAGCAGCTTATGGGGACAGGGATATTACGAGCAGTACTTC,CASSLWGQGYYEQYF
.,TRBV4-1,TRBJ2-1,TGCGCCAGCAGCCATAAGGTAGAATCGGGCTCCCGAGTCTCCTACAATGAGCAGTTCTTC,CASSHKVESGSRVSYNEQFF
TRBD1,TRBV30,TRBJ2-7,TGTGCCTGGAGTGCGACAGGGGGCGCTTTGTTCGAGCAGTACTTC,CAWSATGGALFEQYF
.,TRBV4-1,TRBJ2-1,TGCGCCAGCAGCCCACCGCCGCAGAGGAGGCTCAATGAGCAGTTCTTC,CASSPPPQRRLNEQFF
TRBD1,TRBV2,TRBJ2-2,TGTGCCAGCAGCGGGGACAGGGGTCCCGGGGAGCTGTTTTTT,CASSGDRGPGELFF
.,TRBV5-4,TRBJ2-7,TGTGCCAGCAGCCCGGAGACTAATCGCTACGAGCAGTACTTC,CASSPETNRYEQYF
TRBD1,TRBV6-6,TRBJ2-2,TGTGCCAGCCGAAAAGACAGGGGGCGGGGGTCCGGGGAGCTGTTTTTT,CASRKDRGRGSGELFF
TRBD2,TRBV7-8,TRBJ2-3,TGTGCCAGCAGCACTCCCCTAGCGGGATCCACAGATACGCAGTATTTT,CASSTPLAGSTDTQYF
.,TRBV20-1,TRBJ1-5,TGCAGTGTAGGTCAACAGCCCCAGCATTTT,CSVGQQPQHF
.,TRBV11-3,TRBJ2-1,TGTGCCAGCAGCTTAGGGTTCGTATCCGAGCAGTTCTTC,CASSLGFVSEQFF